These 21 T cell receptor beta chains were all obtained from the same sample, sequenced in a study of long-term antiretroviral therapy in people with HIV. An immunoSEQ assay, version v3.0, was performed at survey level. Using immunoSEQ multiplex PCR, the repertoire was profiled, and TCRdb retains in-frame clones only, with some absent. The table records 25,000 to 35,000 clones, almost 97% of them present only once. Specimen: unsorted PBMCs, collected 6.9 years after starting antiretroviral therapy. The source of these receptors is a man aged 25 to 45 with HIV.

J is TRBJ2-6 and V is TRBV27; D not certain. Trimming pared 4 bases from V and 2 bases from J, leaving 9 bases between. This CDR3 contains 15 residues. Germline-derived CDR1 and CDR2 are MNHEY and SMNVEV (reference sequence). The CDR3 loop is CASSSQVTGANVLTF. As DNA, the CDR3 is TGTGCCAGCAGTTCTCAGGTAACTGGGGCCAACGTCCTGACTTTC. The full variable domain, completed using reference TRBV27 and TRBJ2-6, is EAQVTQNPRYLITVTGKKLTVTCSQNMNHEYMSWYRQDPGLGLRQIYYSMNVEVTDKGDVPEGYKVSRKEKRNFPLILESPSPNQTSLYFCASSSQVTGANVLTFGAGSRLTVL.

The rearrangement joins TRBV4-1 to TRBJ1-3; no definite D call. The germline CDR1 and CDR2 sequences are MGHRA and YSYEKL. The CDR3 totals 18 residues. Trimming left V 0 bases short and J 0 bases short, with 15 bases between. The CDR3 DNA follows: TGCGCCAGCAGCCAAGATTGGAGGAGGCTCAGCTCTGGAAACACCATATATTTT. The encoded protein is CASSQDWRRLSSGNTIYF.

This rearrangement joins TRBV7-3 to TRBJ2-3; no definite D call. Germline-derived CDR1 and CDR2 are SGHTA and FQGTGA. V was shortened by 2 bases and J by 3 bases, with 6 bases between the two germline ends. The CDR3 runs 13 residues. The CDR3 is CASSLYPTDTQYF. CDR3 sequence (DNA): TGTGCCAGCAGCTTATACCCAACAGATACGCAGTATTTT. The full variable domain, its missing parts supplied by reference TRBV7-3 and TRBJ2-3, is GAGVSQTPSNKVTEKGKYVELRCDPISGHTALYWYRQSLGQGPEFLIYFQGTGAADDSGLPNDRFFAVRPEGSVSTLKIQRTERGDSAVYLCASSLYPTDTQYFGPGTRLTVL.

The genes are TRBV7-9 and TRBJ1-1; 8 bases fit TRBD1. CDR1 is SEHNR, CDR2 FQNEAQ, per germline (reference sequence). The CDR3 is 15 residues long. Trimming removed 5 bases from V and 5 bases from J; junction bases left unmatched: 10. The CDR3 DNA is TGTGCCAGCAGCCCCCGCAGGGGGCGCGTTACTGAAGCTTTCTTT. Its translation is CASSPRRGRVTEAFF.

The chain couples TRBV4-3 to TRBJ2-7; the D call may be TRBD1 or TRBD2 (5 bases each). The CDR3 sequence is 13 residues long. Germline V lookup: CDR1 LGHNA, CDR2 YSLEER. With 8 bases removed from V and 3 bases from J, the gap between germline ends came to 14 bases. CDR3 region: CASAERDGYEQYF. The CDR3 DNA reads as TGCGCCAGCGCGGAAAGGGACGGCTACGAGCAGTACTTC.

This clone has only one observation. The rearrangement uses TRBV5-6 and TRBJ1-6; a possible D gene is TRBD1 (5 bases). CDR1 is SGHDT, CDR2 YYEEEE, per germline. V lost 5 bases and J lost 10, with 10 bases in between. The CDR3 loop spans 12 amino acids. CDR3 nucleotide sequence: TGTGCCAGCAGTGGGGGTGGGTCACCCCTCCACTTT. Translated: CASSGGGSPLHF.

V gene TRBV6-1 combines with J gene TRBJ1-1; D is ambiguous. Trimming removed 2 bases at V and 1 base at J, with 14 bases between. This CDR3 contains 16 residues. The germline V gene encodes CDR1 MNHNS and CDR2 SASEGT. The CDR3 is CASSESLGPENTEAFF. The DNA for the CDR3 is TGTGCCAGCAGTGAATCTCTCGGTCCGGAGAACACTGAAGCTTTCTTT.

This chain joins TRBV6-5 and TRBJ1-1; D remains unclear. V lost 7 bases and J 0 bases, leaving 12 bases between the germline ends. Germline V gives CDR1 MNHEY, CDR2 SVGAGI. There are 14 residues in the CDR3. This CDR3 reads CASTKPGMNTEAFF. In DNA form, the CDR3 reads TGTGCCAGCACCAAGCCAGGCATGAACACTGAAGCTTTCTTT.

The chain couples TRBV9 to TRBJ2-7; D is tentatively TRBD1 or TRBD2 (5 bases each). V lost 6 bases, J lost 2 bases, and 12 bases lay in between. This CDR3 is built from 13 residues. CDR1 SGDLS and CDR2 YYNGEE come from the germline V gene. The CDR3 region is CASTRDDAYEQYF. The CDR3 coding sequence is TGTGCCAGCACTAGGGACGATGCCTACGAGCAGTACTTC.

V gene TRBV5-1 combines with J gene TRBJ1-2, with D uncertain. The CDR3 has 14 residues. Trimming stripped 2 bases from V and 8 bases from J, with 16 bases between. Germline V gene sequence: CDR1 SGHRS, CDR2 YFSETQ. The CDR3 DNA reads as TGCGCCAGCAGCTTAGAAGGCCCCGGGATGGGCTACACCTTC. Amino acid sequence: CASSLEGPGMGYTF.

This sequence joins TRBV5-1 and TRBJ2-7; D gene uncertain. This CDR3 contains 13 residues. Germline V CDR1 and CDR2: SGHRS, YFSETQ. Trimming pared 0 bases from V and 3 bases from J, leaving 7 bases between. Here the CDR3 DNA reads TGCGCCAGCAGCTTGGACGTGAGCTACGAGCAGTACTTC. Translation: CASSLDVSYEQYF.

V usage is TRBV5-1 and J usage is TRBJ1-3; D is perhaps TRBD1 (6 bases). Per germline, CDR1 SGHRS and CDR2 YFSETQ. The CDR3 loop spans 14 amino acids. Trimming left V 5 bases short and J 4 bases short, with 13 bases between. CDR3 residues: CASSFSDRGNTIYF. The CDR3 DNA follows: TGCGCCAGCAGTTTTTCGGACAGAGGAAACACCATATATTTT.

This chain connects TRBV7-8 to TRBJ1-4; the D gene is possibly TRBD1 (6 bases). Trimming removed 5 bases from V and 6 bases from J, with 16 bases in between. Germline CDR1 SGHVS, CDR2 FQNEAQ. There are 15 residues in the CDR3. In DNA, the CDR3 is TGTGCCAGCAGCCTTTACGCAGGGGCCGATGAAAAACTGTTTTTT. Amino acid sequence: CASSLYAGADEKLFF.

This rearrangement joins TRBV7-2 to TRBJ2-7, with D unclear. Germline V gene sequence: CDR1 SGHTA, CDR2 FQGNSA. V dropped 2 bases and J dropped 9 bases, with 11 bases sitting between them. CDR3 length: 12 amino acids. The CDR3 DNA reads TGTGCCAGCAGCTTACCCCTCCTCGGGCAGTACTTC. Protein: CASSLPLLGQYF.

The gene calls are TRBV5-1 and TRBJ2-3, with 13 bases matching TRBD2. V shed 7 bases, J shed 6 bases, and the junction held 5 bases outside the gene matches. CDR1 and CDR2 (germline): SGHRS, YFSETQ. The CDR3 covers 14 residues. CDR3 sequence (DNA): TGCGCCAGCCAAGGACTAGCGGGAGCGGATACGCAGTATTTT. It specifies CASQGLAGADTQYF.

The chain links TRBV13 to TRBJ2-7, with a weak D call TRBD1 (7 bases). CDR3 length: 14 residues. Germline CDR1 and CDR2: PRHDT and FYEKMQ (reference sequence). V was clipped by 5 bases and J by 4 bases, with 15 bases between them. The CDR3 coding sequence is TGTGCCAGCAGCAGCGGGCAGGGGGAGTACGAGCAGTACTTC. Translated: CASSSGQGEYEQYF. The full variable domain, its missing parts supplied by reference TRBV13 and TRBJ2-7, is AAGVIQSPRHLIKEKRETATLKCYPIPRHDTVYWYQQGPGQDPQFLISFYEKMQSDKGSIPDRFSAQQFSDYHSELNMSSLELGDSALYFCASSSGQGEYEQYFGPGTRLTVT.

The genes are TRBV5-1 and TRBJ2-3, with D perhaps matching TRBD1 (6 bases). Germline loops: CDR1 SGHRS, CDR2 YFSETQ. The CDR3 is made up of 16 amino acids. V was shortened by 0 bases and J by 4 bases, with 15 bases between the two germline ends. The CDR3 sequence: CASSLVVPSGADTQYF. The CDR3, as DNA: TGCGCCAGCAGCTTGGTGGTCCCATCAGGGGCAGATACGCAGTATTTT.

The V and J genes are TRBV11-1 and TRBJ2-7, with unresolved D. With 5 bases removed from V and 5 bases from J, the gap between germline ends came to 10 bases. The CDR3 has 12 residues. The germline CDR1 and CDR2 sequences are SGHAT and FQDESV (reference sequence). Written as DNA, the CDR3 is TGTGCCAGCAGCCCGAATTACGACGAGCAGTACTTC. It specifies CASSPNYDEQYF.

This rearrangement joins TRBV27 to TRBJ2-1; the match to TRBD2 covers 7 bases. J was trimmed by 2 bases and V by 8 bases; bases with no gene match: 9. The germline V gene encodes CDR1 MNHEY and CDR2 SMNVEV (reference sequence). The length of the CDR3 is 15 residues. The CDR3 protein is CASPHWDYAYNEQFF. As DNA, the CDR3 is TGTGCCAGCCCTCATTGGGACTACGCCTACAATGAGCAGTTCTTC.

This chain joins TRBV10-2 and TRBJ2-5; a possible D gene is TRBD2 (6 bases). With 0 bases removed from V and 2 bases from J, the gap between germline ends came to 10 bases. Germline lookup yields CDR1 WSHSY and CDR2 SAAADI. The CDR3 is 15 residues long. The CDR3 spells CASSESLAGQETQYF. The CDR3 DNA reads TGCGCCAGCAGTGAGTCGTTGGCGGGGCAAGAGACCCAGTACTTC.

The V call is TRBV4-3, the J call TRBJ2-7; D is perhaps TRBD1 (5 bases). Germline V gene lookup returns CDR1 LGHNA and CDR2 YSLEER. V lost 3 bases to trimming and J lost 5 bases, with 14 bases between them. The CDR3 has 14 residues. CDR3 in DNA: TGCGCCAGCAGCCAGTCCCTGGGGCCCCACGAGCAGTACTTC. This gives the protein CASSQSLGPHEQYF.